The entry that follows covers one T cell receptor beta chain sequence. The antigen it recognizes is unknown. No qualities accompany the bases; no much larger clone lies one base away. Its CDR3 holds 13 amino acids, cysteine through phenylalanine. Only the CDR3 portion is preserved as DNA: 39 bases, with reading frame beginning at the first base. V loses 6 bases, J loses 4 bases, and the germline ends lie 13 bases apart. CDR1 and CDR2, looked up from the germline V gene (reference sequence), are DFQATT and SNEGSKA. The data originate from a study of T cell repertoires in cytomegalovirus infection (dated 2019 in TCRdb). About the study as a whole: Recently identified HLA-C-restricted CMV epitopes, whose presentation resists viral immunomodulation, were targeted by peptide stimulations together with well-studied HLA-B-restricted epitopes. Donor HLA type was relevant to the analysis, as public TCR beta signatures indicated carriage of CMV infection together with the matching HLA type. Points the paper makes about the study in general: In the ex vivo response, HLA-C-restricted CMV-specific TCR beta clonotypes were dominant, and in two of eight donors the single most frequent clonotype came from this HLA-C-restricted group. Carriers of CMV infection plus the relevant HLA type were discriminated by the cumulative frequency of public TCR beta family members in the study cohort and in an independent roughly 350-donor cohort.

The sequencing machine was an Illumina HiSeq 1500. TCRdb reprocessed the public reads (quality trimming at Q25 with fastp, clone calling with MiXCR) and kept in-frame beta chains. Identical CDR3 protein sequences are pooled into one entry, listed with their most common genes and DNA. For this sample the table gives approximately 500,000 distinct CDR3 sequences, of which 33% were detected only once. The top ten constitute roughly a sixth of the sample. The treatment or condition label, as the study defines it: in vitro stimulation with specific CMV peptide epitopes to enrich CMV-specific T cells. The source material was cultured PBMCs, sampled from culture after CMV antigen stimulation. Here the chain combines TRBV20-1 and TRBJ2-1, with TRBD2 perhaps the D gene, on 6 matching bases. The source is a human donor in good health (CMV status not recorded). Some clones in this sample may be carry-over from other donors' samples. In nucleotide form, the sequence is TGCAGTGCCCGGGTACGGGGGTACAATGAGCAGTTCTTC. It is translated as CSARVRGYNEQFF.